This TCR beta chain was identified in a study of regulatory T cells in long-lasting Graves disease. Overall study findings and caveats: The study found lower TCR diversity in persistent Graves' patients than in newly diagnosed ones.

This clonotype has more than one count but fewer than ten. Antigen: not known. Time point denoted: newly diagnosed GD, antithyroid drugs for less than 3 months. The TCR library was prepared using RNA isolated from PBMCs. For TCR beta, libraries came from iRepertoire HTBI primers and Arm-PCR of CDR3 regions. TCRdb used MiXCR to reprocess the multiplex PCR reads, holding one entry per CDR3 protein. The data show a few hundred thousand distinct CDR3 sequences, with about 10% seen just once and over 15% held by the top ten. A further study also used this sample, focusing on T cells in Graves' hyperthyroidism and ophthalmopathy. That source notes: Blood also held most thyroid clonotypes expanded beyond 0.001. The model made its ophthalmopathy prediction, and onset followed a median roughly 6.5 months later.

The TCR sequence derives from a woman aged 18-30 years with Graves disease. The sequences come from peripheral blood mononuclear cells (PBMCs), collected at new diagnosis, from a patient treated with antithyroid drugs.

Here the CDR3 reads CASSVALAGELFF. In DNA, the CDR3 is TGTGCCAGCAGCGTCGCTCTAGCCGGGGAGCTGTTTTTT. The V and J genes are TRBV7-2 and TRBJ2-2, with D uncertain. From germline, CDR1 is SGHTA and CDR2 FQGNSA. The CDR3 is made up of 13 amino acids. Deletions cut 5 bases from V and 6 bases from J, with 10 bases between.